This T cell receptor (beta chain) derives from a study of blood T cell repertoires in COVID-19. At the level of the study: Acute and convalescent COVID-19 samples came from the United States, Italy and Spain. PBMCs, B-cell-depleted T cells, or T cells provided the cDNA or gDNA that made up the material.

Individuals drawn from approximately 26 US areas were about 18 to 90 years old. Symptom resolution, clearance, or two negative PCRs marked donors in Cohort 3 as recovered. Produced via immunoSEQ multiplex PCR; TCRdb's table is partial and in-frame only. The table records approximately 230,000 clones, 75% to 90% of them present only once. The sequenced sample was PBMCs or T cells enriched from blood (not recorded which). This TCR was recovered from a woman aged 25 to 39 who had recovered from COVID-19.

The CDR3, as DNA: TGCAGCGTTGGCAGCGGGAGCTCCTACGAGCAGTACTTC. This encodes CSVGSGSSYEQYF. The chain recombines TRBV29-1 with TRBJ2-7, with 8 positions matching TRBD2. Trimming cost V 4 bases and J 0 bases; bases outside gene matches: 2. The CDR3 spans 13 residues. Germline lookup yields CDR1 SQVTM and CDR2 ANQGSEA.